Sequencing of this TCR beta chain was carried out in a study of T cells in Graves' hyperthyroidism and ophthalmopathy. Study findings and constraints: Ophthalmopathy and stable hyperthyroidism were separated by a 13 V-J model.

V was clipped by 3 bases and J by 6 bases; unmatched bases: 9. This CDR3 has 16 residues. Germline V gives CDR1 MDHEN, CDR2 SYDVKM. This sample holds PBMCs from 9.5 to 10 ml fresh peripheral blood. To note about this clonotype: Its cognate antigen is unknown.

TCR beta CDR3 regions were amplified from RNA transcripts. A first-round RT-PCR of the TCR CDR3 used the HTBI primer set. TCRdb itself ran the multiplex PCR reads through MiXCR, one entry per CDR3 protein. This table holds approximately 300,000 distinct CDR3 sequences, approximately 15% found once. The chain carries TRBV28 and TRBJ2-3, with 10 bases lining up with TRBD2. This TCR came from a woman in her sixties or seventies with Graves' ophthalmopathy. Specimen: blood. The CDR3 reads CASSFPSGRAADTQYF. The CDR3 DNA reads as TGTGCCAGCAGTTTTCCCAGCGGGAGGGCCGCTGATACGCAGTATTTT.